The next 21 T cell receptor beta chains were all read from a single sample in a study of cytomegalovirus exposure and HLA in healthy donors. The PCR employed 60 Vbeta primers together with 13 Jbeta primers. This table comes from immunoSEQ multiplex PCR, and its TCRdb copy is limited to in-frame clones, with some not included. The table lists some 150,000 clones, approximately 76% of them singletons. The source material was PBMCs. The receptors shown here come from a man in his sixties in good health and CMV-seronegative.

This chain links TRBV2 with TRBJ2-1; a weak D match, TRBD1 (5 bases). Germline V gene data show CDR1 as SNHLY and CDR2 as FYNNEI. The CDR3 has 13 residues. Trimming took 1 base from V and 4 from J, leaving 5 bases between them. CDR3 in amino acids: CASSEDRYNEQFF. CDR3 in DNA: TGTGCCAGCAGTGAAGACAGGTACAATGAGCAGTTCTTC.

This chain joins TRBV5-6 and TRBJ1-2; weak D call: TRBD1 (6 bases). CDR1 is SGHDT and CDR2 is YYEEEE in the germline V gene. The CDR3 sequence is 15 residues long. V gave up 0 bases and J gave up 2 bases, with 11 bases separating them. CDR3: CASSLAHRENYGYTF. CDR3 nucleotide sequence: TGTGCCAGCAGCTTGGCCCACAGGGAAAACTATGGCTACACCTTC.

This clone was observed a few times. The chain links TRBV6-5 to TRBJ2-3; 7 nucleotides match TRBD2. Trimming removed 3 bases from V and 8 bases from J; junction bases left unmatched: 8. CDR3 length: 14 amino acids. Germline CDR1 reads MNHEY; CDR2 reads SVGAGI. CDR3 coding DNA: TGTGCCAGCAGTTATTTAGCGGGTGGTGGTACGCAGTATTTT. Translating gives CASSYLAGGGTQYF.

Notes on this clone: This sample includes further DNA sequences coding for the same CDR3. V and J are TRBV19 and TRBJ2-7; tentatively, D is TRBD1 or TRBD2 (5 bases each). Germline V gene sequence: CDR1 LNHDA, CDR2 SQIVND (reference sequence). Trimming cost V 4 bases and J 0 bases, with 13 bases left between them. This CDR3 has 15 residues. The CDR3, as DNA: TGTGCCAGTAGTAAAGAGGGGCAGAGCTCCTACGAGCAGTACTTC. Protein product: CASSKEGQSSYEQYF.

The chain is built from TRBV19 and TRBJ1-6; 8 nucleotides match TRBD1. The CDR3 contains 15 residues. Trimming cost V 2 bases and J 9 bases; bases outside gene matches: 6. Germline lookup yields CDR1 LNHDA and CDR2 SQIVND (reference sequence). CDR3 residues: CASSITQGASSPLHF. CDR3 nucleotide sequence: TGTGCCAGTAGTATAACCCAGGGGGCTAGTTCACCCCTCCACTTT.

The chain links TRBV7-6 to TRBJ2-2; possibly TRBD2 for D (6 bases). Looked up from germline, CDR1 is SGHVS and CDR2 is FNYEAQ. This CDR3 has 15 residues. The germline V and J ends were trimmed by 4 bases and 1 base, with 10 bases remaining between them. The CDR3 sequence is CASSSGLVNTGELFF. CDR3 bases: TGTGCCAGCAGCTCGGGACTGGTGAACACCGGGGAGCTGTTTTTT.

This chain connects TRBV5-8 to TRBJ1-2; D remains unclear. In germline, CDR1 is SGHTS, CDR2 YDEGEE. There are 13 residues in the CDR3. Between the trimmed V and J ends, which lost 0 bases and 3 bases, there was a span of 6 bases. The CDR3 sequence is CASSLAPDYGYTF. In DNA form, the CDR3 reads TGTGCCAGCAGCTTGGCCCCGGACTATGGCTACACCTTC.

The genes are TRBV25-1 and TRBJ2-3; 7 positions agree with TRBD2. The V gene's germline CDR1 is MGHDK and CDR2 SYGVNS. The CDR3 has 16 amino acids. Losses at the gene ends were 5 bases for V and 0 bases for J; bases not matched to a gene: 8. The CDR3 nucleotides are TGTGCCAGCAGTAAGCTAGCGGAAGCTAGCACAGATACGCAGTATTTT. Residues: CASSKLAEASTDTQYF.

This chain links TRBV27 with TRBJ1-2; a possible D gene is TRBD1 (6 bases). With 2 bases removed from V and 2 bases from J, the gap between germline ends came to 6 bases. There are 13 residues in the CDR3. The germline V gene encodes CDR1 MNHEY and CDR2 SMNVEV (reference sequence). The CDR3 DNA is TGTGCCAGCAGTTTAACAGGGAACTATGGCTACACCTTC. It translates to CASSLTGNYGYTF.

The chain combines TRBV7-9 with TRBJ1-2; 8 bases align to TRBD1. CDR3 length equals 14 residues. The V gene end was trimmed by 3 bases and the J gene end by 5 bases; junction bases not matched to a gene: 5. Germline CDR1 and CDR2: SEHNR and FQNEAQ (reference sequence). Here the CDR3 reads CASSFGQGEYGYTF. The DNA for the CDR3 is TGTGCCAGCAGCTTCGGACAGGGAGAATATGGCTACACCTTC.

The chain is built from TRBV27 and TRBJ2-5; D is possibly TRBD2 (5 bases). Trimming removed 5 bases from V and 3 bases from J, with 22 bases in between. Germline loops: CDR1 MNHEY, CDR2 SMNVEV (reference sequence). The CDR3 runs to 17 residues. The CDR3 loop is CASSDRLGTGWEETQYF. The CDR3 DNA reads TGTGCCAGCAGTGACCGCTTGGGTACGGGGTGGGAAGAGACCCAGTACTTC.

In DNA, the CDR3 is TGTGCCAGCAGTTTCCTCGCGGGGGACAATGAGCAGTTCTTC. Amino acid sequence: CASSFLAGDNEQFF. The chain is built from TRBV7-9 and TRBJ2-1, with TRBD2 identical over 7 bases. CDR3 length: 14 residues. With 6 bases clipped from V and 5 bases from J, the junction kept 7 bases outside the gene matches. The V gene's germline CDR1 is SEHNR and CDR2 FQNEAQ (reference sequence).

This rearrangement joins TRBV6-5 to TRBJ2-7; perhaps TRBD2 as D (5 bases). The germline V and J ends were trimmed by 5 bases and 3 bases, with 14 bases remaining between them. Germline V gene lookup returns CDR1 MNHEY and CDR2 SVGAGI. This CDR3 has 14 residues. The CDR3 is CASSRRGSDYEQYF. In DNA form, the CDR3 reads TGTGCCAGCAGTAGAAGAGGGTCAGACTACGAGCAGTACTTC.

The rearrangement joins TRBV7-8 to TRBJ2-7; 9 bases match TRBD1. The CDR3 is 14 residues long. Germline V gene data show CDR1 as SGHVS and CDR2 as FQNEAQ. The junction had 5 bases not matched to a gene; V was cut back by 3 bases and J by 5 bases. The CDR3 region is CASSFGGQGHEQYF. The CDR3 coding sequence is TGTGCCAGCAGCTTTGGCGGACAGGGGCACGAGCAGTACTTC.

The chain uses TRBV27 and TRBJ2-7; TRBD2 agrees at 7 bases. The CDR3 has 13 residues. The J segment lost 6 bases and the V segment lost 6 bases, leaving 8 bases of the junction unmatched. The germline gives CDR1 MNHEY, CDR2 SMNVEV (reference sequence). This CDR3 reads CASSKREGSEQYF. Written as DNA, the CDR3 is TGTGCCAGCAGCAAAAGGGAGGGATCCGAGCAGTACTTC.

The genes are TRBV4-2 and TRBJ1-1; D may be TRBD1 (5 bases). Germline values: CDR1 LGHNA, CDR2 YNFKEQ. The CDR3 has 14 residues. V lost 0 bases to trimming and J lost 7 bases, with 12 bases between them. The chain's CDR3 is CASSQDLPGGEAFF. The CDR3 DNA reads TGTGCCAGCAGCCAAGATTTACCGGGGGGTGAAGCTTTCTTT.

The CDR3 reads CASSPRLAGAVTDTQYF. CDR3 DNA: TGTGCCAGCAGCCCCCGACTAGCGGGAGCTGTCACAGATACGCAGTATTTT. This chain connects TRBV9 to TRBJ2-3; 12 nucleotides match TRBD2. V shed 4 bases, J shed 2 bases, and the junction held 8 bases outside the gene matches. The V gene's germline CDR1 is SGDLS and CDR2 YYNGEE. This CDR3 is 17 amino acids long. Complete variable domain (other parts from reference TRBV9 and TRBJ2-3): DSGVTQTPKHLITATGQRVTLRCSPRSGDLSVYWYQQSLDQGLQFLIQYYNGEERAKGNILERFSAQQFPDLHSELNLSSLELGDSALYFCASSPRLAGAVTDTQYFGPGTRLTVL.

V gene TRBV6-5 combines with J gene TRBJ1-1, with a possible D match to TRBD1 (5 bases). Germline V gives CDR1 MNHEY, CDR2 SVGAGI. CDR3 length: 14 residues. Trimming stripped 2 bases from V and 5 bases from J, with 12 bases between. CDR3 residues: CASSYRGVSTEAFF. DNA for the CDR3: TGTGCCAGCAGTTACAGGGGCGTGAGTACTGAAGCTTTCTTT.

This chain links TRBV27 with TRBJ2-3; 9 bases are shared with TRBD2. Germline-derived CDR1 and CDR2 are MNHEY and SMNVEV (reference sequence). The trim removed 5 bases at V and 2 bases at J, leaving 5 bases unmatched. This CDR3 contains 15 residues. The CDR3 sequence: CASSPEREDTDTQYF. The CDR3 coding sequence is TGTGCCAGCAGTCCCGAGCGGGAGGACACAGATACGCAGTATTTT.

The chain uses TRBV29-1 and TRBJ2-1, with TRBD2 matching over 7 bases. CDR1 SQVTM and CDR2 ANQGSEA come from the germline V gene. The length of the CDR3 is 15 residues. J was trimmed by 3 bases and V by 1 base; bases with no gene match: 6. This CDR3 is CSVEAGGFLYNEQFF. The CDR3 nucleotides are TGCAGCGTTGAAGCGGGAGGTTTCCTCTACAATGAGCAGTTCTTC.

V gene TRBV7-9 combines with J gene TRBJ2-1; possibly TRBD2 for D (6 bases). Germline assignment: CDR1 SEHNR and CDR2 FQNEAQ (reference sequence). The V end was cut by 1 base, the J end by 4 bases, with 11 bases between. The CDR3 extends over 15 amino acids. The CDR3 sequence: CASSLGDSLYNEQFF. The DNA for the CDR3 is TGTGCCAGCAGCTTAGGGGACTCACTTTACAATGAGCAGTTCTTC.